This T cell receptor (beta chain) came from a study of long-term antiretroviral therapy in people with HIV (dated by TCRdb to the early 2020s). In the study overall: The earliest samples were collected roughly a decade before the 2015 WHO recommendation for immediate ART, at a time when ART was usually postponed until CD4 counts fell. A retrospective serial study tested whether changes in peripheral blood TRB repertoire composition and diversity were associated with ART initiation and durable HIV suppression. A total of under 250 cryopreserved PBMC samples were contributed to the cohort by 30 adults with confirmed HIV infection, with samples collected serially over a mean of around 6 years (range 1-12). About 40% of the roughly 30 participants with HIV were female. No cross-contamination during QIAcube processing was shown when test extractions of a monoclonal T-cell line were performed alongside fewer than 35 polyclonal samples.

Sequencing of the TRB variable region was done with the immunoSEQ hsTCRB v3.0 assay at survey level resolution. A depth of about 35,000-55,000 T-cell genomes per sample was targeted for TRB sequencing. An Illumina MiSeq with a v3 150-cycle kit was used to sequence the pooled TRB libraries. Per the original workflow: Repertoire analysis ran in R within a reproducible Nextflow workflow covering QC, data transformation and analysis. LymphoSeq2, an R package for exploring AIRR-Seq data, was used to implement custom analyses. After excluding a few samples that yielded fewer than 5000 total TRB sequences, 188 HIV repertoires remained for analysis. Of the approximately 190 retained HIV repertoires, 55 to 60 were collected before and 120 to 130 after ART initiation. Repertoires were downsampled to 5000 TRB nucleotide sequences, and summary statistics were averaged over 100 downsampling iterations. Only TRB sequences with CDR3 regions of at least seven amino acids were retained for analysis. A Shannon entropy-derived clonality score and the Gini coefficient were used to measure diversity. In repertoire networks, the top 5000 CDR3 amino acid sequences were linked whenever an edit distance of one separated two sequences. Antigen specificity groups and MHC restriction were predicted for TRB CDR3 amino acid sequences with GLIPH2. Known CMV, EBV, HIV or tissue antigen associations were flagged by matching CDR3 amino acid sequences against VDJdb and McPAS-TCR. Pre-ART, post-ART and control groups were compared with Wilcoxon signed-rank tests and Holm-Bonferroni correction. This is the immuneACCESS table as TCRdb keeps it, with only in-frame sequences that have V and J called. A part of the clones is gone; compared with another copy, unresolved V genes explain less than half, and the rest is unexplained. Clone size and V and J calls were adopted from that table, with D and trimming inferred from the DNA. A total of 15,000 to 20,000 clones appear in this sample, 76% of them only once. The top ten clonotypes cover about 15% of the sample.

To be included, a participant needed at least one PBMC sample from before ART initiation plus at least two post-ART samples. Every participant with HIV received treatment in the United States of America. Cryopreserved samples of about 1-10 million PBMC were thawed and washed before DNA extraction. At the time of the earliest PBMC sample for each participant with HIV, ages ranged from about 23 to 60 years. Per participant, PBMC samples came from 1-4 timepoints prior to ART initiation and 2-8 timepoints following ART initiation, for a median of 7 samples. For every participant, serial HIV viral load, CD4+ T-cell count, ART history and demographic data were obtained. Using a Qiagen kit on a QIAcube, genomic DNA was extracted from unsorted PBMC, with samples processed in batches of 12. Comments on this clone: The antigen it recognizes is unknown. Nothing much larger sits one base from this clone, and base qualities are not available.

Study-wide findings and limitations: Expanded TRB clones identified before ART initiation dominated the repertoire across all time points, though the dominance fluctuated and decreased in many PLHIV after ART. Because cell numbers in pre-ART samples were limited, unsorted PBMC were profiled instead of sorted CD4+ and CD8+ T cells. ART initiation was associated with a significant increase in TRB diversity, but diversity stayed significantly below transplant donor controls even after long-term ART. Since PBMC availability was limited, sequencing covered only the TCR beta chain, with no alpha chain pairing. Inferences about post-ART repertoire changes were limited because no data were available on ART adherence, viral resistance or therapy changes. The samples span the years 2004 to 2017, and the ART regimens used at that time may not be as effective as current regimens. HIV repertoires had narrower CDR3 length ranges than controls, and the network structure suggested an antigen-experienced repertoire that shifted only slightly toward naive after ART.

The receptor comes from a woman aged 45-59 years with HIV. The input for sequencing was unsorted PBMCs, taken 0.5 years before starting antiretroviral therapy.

The encoded CDR3 is CSGRGTGSETQYF. In nucleotide form, the sequence is TGCAGCGGGAGGGGGACAGGGTCAGAGACCCAGTACTTC. The chain couples TRBV29-1 to TRBJ2-5; the central 9 bases match TRBD1. CDR1 SQVTM and CDR2 ANQGSEA were looked up in the germline V gene. At the junction V is shortened by 7 bases and J by 4 bases; bases outside the gene matches: 7. Taken from cysteine to phenylalanine, the CDR3 has 13 residues. Only the CDR3 DNA stays, 39 bases, in frame from base 1.